The 3 T cell receptor beta chains listed next were all sequenced from one sample in a study of cytomegalovirus exposure and HLA in healthy donors. 60 Vbeta and 13 Jbeta primers were used in PCR. Produced via immunoSEQ multiplex PCR; TCRdb's table is partial and in-frame only. Among some 190,000 clones listed, over 80% were seen once. Input material: PBMCs. The receptor source for this set is a girl between 10 and 17 years old in good health and CMV-seropositive.

This rearrangement joins TRBV15 to TRBJ1-1, with 7 positions matching TRBD1. V lost 9 bases and J lost 1; bases outside the gene matches: 11. This CDR3 contains 15 residues. The germline V gene encodes CDR1 LNHNV and CDR2 YYDKDF (reference sequence). The CDR3 loop reads CATRTHRGPNTEAFF. The CDR3 coding sequence is TGTGCCACTCGAACCCACAGGGGCCCGAACACTGAAGCTTTCTTT.

The chain recombines TRBV27 with TRBJ1-3; D is unresolved. Germline V gene lookup returns CDR1 MNHEY and CDR2 SMNVEV (reference sequence). The germline V and J ends were trimmed by 5 bases and 2 bases, with 19 bases remaining between them. This CDR3 is built from 17 residues. For the CDR3, the DNA is TGTGCCAGCAGTCCCCTTCCTATGCGGGAGACTGGAAACACCATATATTTT. Translated: CASSPLPMRETGNTIYF.

V gene TRBV5-1 combines with J gene TRBJ1-2; D is perhaps TRBD1 (5 bases). CDR1 and CDR2 (germline): SGHRS, YFSETQ. The CDR3 contains 13 residues. V was pared by 0 bases and J by 3 bases, with 6 bases between. The CDR3 DNA reads as TGCGCCAGCAGCTTGGCGGGGGACTATGGCTACACCTTC. Encoded protein: CASSLAGDYGYTF.